The 24 T cell receptor beta chains presented below share a single source sample, sequenced in a study of CD8 T cells in Susac syndrome. Random-hexamer reverse transcription was applied to about 0.5 to 1 ug RNA. Each CDR3 protein gets one entry after TCRdb re-called the immunoSEQ multiplex PCR reads with MiXCR. This table has under 200,000 distinct CDR3 sequences, 85% to 95% appearing once. Sample: CD4+ T cells from PBMCs. All receptors come from a human donor in good health.

This clonotype was found once. The chain recombines TRBV24-1 with TRBJ2-1; no firm D call. The CDR3 totals 13 residues. V was pared by 4 bases and J by 5 bases, with 8 bases between. CDR1 and CDR2 from the germline V gene are KGHDR and SFDVKD. CDR3 sequence (DNA): TGTGCCACCAGTGAACAAATGAACAATGAGCAGTTCTTC. Encoded protein: CATSEQMNNEQFF.

The chain combines TRBV29-1 with TRBJ2-7, with D maybe TRBD1 (5 bases). This CDR3 spans 11 amino acids. Trimming left V 7 bases short and J 5 bases short, with 12 bases between. Germline CDR1 reads SQVTM; CDR2 reads ANQGSEA. The CDR3 coding sequence is TGCAGCGCTGGGGCTGCGGACGAGCAGTACTTC. This gives the protein CSAGAADEQYF.

The chain joins TRBV20-1 to TRBJ2-3; D remains unclear. Trimming pared 6 bases from V and 2 bases from J, leaving 18 bases between. CDR3 length: 15 residues. CDR1 DFQATT and CDR2 SNEGSKA come from the germline V gene (reference sequence). The CDR3 loop reads CSAPGRTTITDTQYF. The CDR3 nucleotides read TGCAGTGCCCCTGGACGAACTACTATCACAGATACGCAGTATTTT.

The chain recombines TRBV5-1 with TRBJ1-5; no reliable D call. The CDR3 is 14 amino acids. Germline CDR1 reads SGHRS; CDR2 reads YFSETQ. V was pared by 0 bases and J by 1 base, with 5 bases between. The CDR3: CASSLGPSNQPQHF. The CDR3, as DNA: TGCGCCAGCAGCTTGGGGCCGAGCAATCAGCCCCAGCATTTT.

This rearrangement joins TRBV7-3 to TRBJ2-1; D unclear. The ends were cut back, 0 bases at V and 5 bases at J, with 8 bases in the middle. Per germline, CDR1 SGHTA and CDR2 FQGTGA. CDR3 length: 14 amino acids. CDR3 loop: CASSLTFVNNEQFF. DNA of the CDR3: TGTGCCAGCAGCTTAACGTTCGTGAACAATGAGCAGTTCTTC.

J is TRBJ1-2 and V is TRBV3-1; 7 nucleotides match TRBD1. Unmatched junction bases numbered 11, after V lost 0 bases and J lost 7 bases. This CDR3 region has 16 residues. Germline lookup yields CDR1 LGHDT and CDR2 YNNKEL (reference sequence). The CDR3 sequence is CASSQDLTGVVGGYTF. The CDR3 nucleotides read TGTGCCAGCAGCCAAGATCTCACAGGGGTAGTCGGTGGCTACACCTTC.

The gene calls are TRBV3-1 and TRBJ1-5; 8 bases fit TRBD1. Germline V CDR1 and CDR2: LGHDT, YNNKEL (reference sequence). This CDR3 has 16 amino acids. Germline trimming cut 1 base from V and 1 base from J; bases unmatched to any gene: 3. DNA for the CDR3: TGTGCCAGCAGCCAAGGGACAGGGTTAAGCAATCAGCCCCAGCATTTT. Translating gives CASSQGTGLSNQPQHF.

The V gene is TRBV29-1, the J gene TRBJ2-1; D is unclear. Germline V gene lookup returns CDR1 SQVTM and CDR2 ANQGSEA. CDR3 length: 11 residues. The CDR3 region is CSCGEDNEQFF. The CDR3 DNA sequence: TGCTCTTGCGGAGAGGACAATGAGCAGTTCTTC.

The rearrangement links TRBV5-1 to TRBJ2-2; TRBD2 agrees at 7 bases. V lost 6 bases, J lost 7 bases, and 12 bases stayed unmatched. CDR3 length: 15 amino acids. The germline CDR1 and CDR2 sequences are SGHRS and YFSETQ. CDR3 in amino acids: CASMSVSGVIGELFF. In DNA form, the CDR3 reads TGCGCCAGCATGTCGGTGAGCGGGGTAATCGGGGAGCTGTTTTTT.

V is TRBV20-1 and J is TRBJ2-5; D is undetermined. This CDR3 spans 13 amino acids. The germline V and J ends were trimmed by 3 bases and 0 bases, with 8 bases remaining between them. The germline V gene encodes CDR1 DFQATT and CDR2 SNEGSKA (reference sequence). CDR3 loop: CSASGYYQETQYF. CDR3 nucleotides: TGCAGTGCTAGTGGGTATTACCAAGAGACCCAGTACTTC.

The chain links TRBV2 to TRBJ1-1; tentatively, D is TRBD1 (6 bases). V shed 4 bases and J shed 5 bases, with 11 bases lying between them. The CDR3 contains 13 residues. Germline lookup yields CDR1 SNHLY and CDR2 FYNNEI. The CDR3 is CASSGTAVTEAFF. The CDR3 nucleotides are TGTGCCAGCAGTGGGACAGCAGTAACTGAAGCTTTCTTT.

Written as DNA, the CDR3 is TGTGCCAGCAGTCTTCAAGAAGGGAACACAGATACGCAGTATTTT. Its translation: CASSLQEGNTDTQYF. This chain links TRBV11-1 with TRBJ2-3; D unresolved. The CDR3 has 15 amino acids. Germline CDR1 is SGHAT and CDR2 is FQDESV (reference sequence). The germline V and J ends were trimmed by 6 bases and 2 bases, with 15 bases remaining between them.

The chain carries TRBV3-1 and TRBJ2-1; 10 bases fit TRBD2. CDR3 length: 13 amino acids. The germline V gene has CDR1 LGHDT and CDR2 YNNKEL (reference sequence). With V trimmed by 3 bases and J by 14 bases, 7 bases remained unmatched. Here the CDR3 reads CASSQQAGGQKFF. CDR3 DNA sequence: TGTGCCAGCAGCCAGCAAGCGGGGGGGCAAAAGTTCTTC.

The genes are TRBV6-6 and TRBJ1-2; perhaps TRBD1 as D (6 bases). Germline CDR1 and CDR2: MNHNY and SVGAGI (reference sequence). Trimming left V 1 base short and J 6 bases short, with 15 bases between. The CDR3 has 15 residues. This CDR3 is CASSYFSTGPHGYTF. CDR3 DNA sequence: TGTGCCAGCAGTTACTTTAGTACAGGGCCCCATGGCTACACCTTC.

This chain joins TRBV5-1 and TRBJ2-2; 7 bases fit TRBD1. The J segment lost 10 bases and the V segment lost 0 bases, leaving 6 bases of the junction unmatched. CDR3 length: 14 amino acids. Germline assignment: CDR1 SGHRS and CDR2 YFSETQ. The DNA of the CDR3 is TGCGCCAGCAGCTTGGCCCTAGACAGGGCGGAGCTGTTTTTT. It codes for CASSLALDRAELFF.

The CDR3 bases are TGTGCCAGCAGCCCCCCGGCGGCACGCGCCCTGGGCAATGAGCAGTTCTTC. It yields the protein CASSPPAARALGNEQFF. The gene calls are TRBV5-4 and TRBJ2-1; D is unresolved. The CDR3 is 17 amino acids. The V gene lost 4 bases and the J gene lost 6 bases, with 23 bases spanning the gap. Germline values: CDR1 SGHNT, CDR2 YYREEE (reference sequence).

The chain couples TRBV5-1 to TRBJ2-1, with 12 bases lining up with TRBD1. Germline V gene lookup returns CDR1 SGHRS and CDR2 YFSETQ. Trimming took 3 bases from V and 10 from J; bases not matched to a gene: 5. The CDR3 runs to 14 residues. The CDR3 is CASSSGQGAGEQFF. DNA of the CDR3: TGCGCCAGCAGCTCGGGACAGGGGGCGGGAGAGCAGTTCTTC.

This rearrangement joins TRBV10-1 to TRBJ2-1, with 9 positions matching TRBD1. From germline, CDR1 is WNHNN and CDR2 SYGVQD (reference sequence). V lost 6 bases and J lost 9; bases outside the gene matches: 12. This CDR3 is built from 15 residues. The CDR3 reads CASSPAGQGSSEQFF. The CDR3 bases are TGCGCCAGCAGCCCGGCGGGACAGGGTTCTAGTGAGCAGTTCTTC.

The chain is built from TRBV20-1 and TRBJ2-7; TRBD2 agrees at 7 bases. V gave up 3 bases and J gave up 0 bases; unmatched junction bases: 11. CDR1 is DFQATT and CDR2 is SNEGSKA in the germline V gene (reference sequence). This CDR3 has 16 residues. This chain's CDR3 is CSASPLTSASSYEQYV. The CDR3 nucleotides read TGCAGTGCTAGCCCCTTAACTAGCGCGAGCTCCTACGAGCAGTACGTC.

The chain combines TRBV2 with TRBJ2-1; 7 nucleotides match TRBD2. Germline V gives CDR1 SNHLY, CDR2 FYNNEI. V was clipped by 6 bases and J by 1 base; unmatched bases: 9. There are 16 residues in the CDR3. The CDR3 DNA reads as TGTGCCAGCAGCGGACCCGGGAGGCTGTCCTACAATGAGCAGTTCTTC. This sequence encodes CASSGPGRLSYNEQFF.

J is TRBJ2-6 and V is TRBV29-1; D is unresolved. Trimming pared 4 bases from V and 0 bases from J, leaving 7 bases between. The CDR3 is made up of 14 amino acids. Germline lookup yields CDR1 SQVTM and CDR2 ANQGSEA. This CDR3 reads CSVVGSSGANVLTF. The CDR3 bases are TGCAGCGTTGTCGGAAGCTCTGGGGCCAACGTCCTGACTTTC.

The gene calls are TRBV29-1 and TRBJ2-7; a weak D match, TRBD2 (6 bases). This CDR3 spans 12 amino acids. V was clipped by 2 bases and J by 6 bases, with 11 bases between them. Germline V gene lookup returns CDR1 SQVTM and CDR2 ANQGSEA. This CDR3 is CSVELGGGEQYV. CDR3 DNA: TGCAGCGTTGAATTGGGGGGAGGCGAGCAGTACGTC.

This rearrangement joins TRBV11-2 to TRBJ2-2; D remains ambiguous. Trimming removed 5 bases from V and 5 bases from J, with 18 bases in between. CDR1 and CDR2 (germline): SGHAT, FQNNGV. This CDR3 is built from 16 residues. CDR3 sequence reads: CASSPIGRVGTGELFF. In DNA, the CDR3 is TGTGCCAGCAGCCCAATCGGTAGAGTCGGGACCGGGGAGCTGTTTTTT. Based on the CDR3 plus reference TRBV11-2 and TRBJ2-2, the full variable domain is EAGVAQSPRYKIIEKRQSVAFWCNPISGHATLYWYQQILGQGPKLLIQFQNNGVVDDSQLPKDRFSAERLKGVDSTLKIQPAKLEDSAVYLCASSPIGRVGTGELFFGEGSRLTVL.

The chain uses TRBV4-3 and TRBJ2-4, with no clear D. V was shortened by 0 bases and J by 0 bases, with 3 bases between the two germline ends. Germline CDR1 LGHNA, CDR2 YSLEER. The length of the CDR3 is 14 residues. The CDR3: CASSQEIAKNIQYF. The CDR3 nucleotides read TGCGCCAGCAGCCAAGAGATAGCCAAAAACATTCAGTACTTC.